This is a list of T cell receptor beta chains from one sample in a study of blood T cells in healthy people across ages. TCRdb independently ran MiXCR on the 5' RACE reads; one entry per CDR3 protein. The data contain 750,000 to 950,000 distinct CDR3 sequences, around a quarter of them singletons. These sequences were also reported in another study, on T cells of mothers and their children.

The sequencing sample was made of blood. These receptors originate from a boy aged 5-17 years in good health. Each CDR3 is given with its conserved first and last residue. D genes are given only for firm matches. Only some rows state a clone size, as once, few, many or a class for expanded clones.

>NA|NA|TRBV5-1|TRBJ2-5
CASSPVGGAQETQYF
TGCGCCAGCAGCCCGGTTGGGGGTGCCCAAGAGACCCAGTACTTC
>NA|few|TRBV4-1|TRBJ2-1
CASSQGAEEQFF
TGCGCCAGCAGCCAAGGAGCGGAGGAGCAGTTCTTC
>NA|NA|TRBV12-3/TRBV12-4|TRBJ2-2
CASTDTYRVNTGELFF
TGTGCCAGCACCGACACCTACAGGGTGAACACCGGGGAGCTGTTTTTT
>NA|NA|TRBV6-5|TRBJ1-5
CASSRARGQPQHF
TGTGCCAGCAGTCGGGCCAGAGGTCAGCCCCAGCATTTT
>NA|few|TRBV20-1|TRBJ2-7
CSAPTGTERYEQYF
TGCAGTGCTCCGACCGGGACGGAACGCTACGAGCAGTACTTC
>NA|few|TRBV12-3/TRBV12-4|TRBJ1-2
CASSFGGGTYGYTF
TGTGCCAGCAGTTTTGGGGGCGGAACCTATGGCTACACCTTC
>NA|NA|TRBV6-1|TRBJ2-7
CASGETATYEQYF
TGTGCCAGCGGTGAAACGGCAACCTACGAGCAGTACTTC
>TRBD1|few|TRBV10-3|TRBJ1-1
CAIFGQGNTEAFF
TGTGCCATATTCGGACAGGGGAACACTGAAGCTTTCTTT
>NA|few|TRBV7-2|TRBJ1-5
CASSIGHYSNQPQHF
TGTGCCAGCAGCATCGGACATTATAGCAATCAGCCCCAGCATTTT
>NA|NA|TRBV5-5|TRBJ1-6
CASSPGGADNSPLHF
TGTGCCAGCAGCCCCGGAGGGGCCGATAATTCACCCCTCCACTTT
>NA|NA|TRBV2|TRBJ1-2
CASNRLGLNYGYTF
TGTGCCAGCAATCGTCTTGGACTAAACTATGGCTACACCTTC
>NA|NA|TRBV25-1|TRBJ2-7
CASSDFPDKQYF
TGTGCCAGCAGTGATTTCCCAGACAAGCAGTACTTC
>TRBD2|once|TRBV5-5|TRBJ2-1
CASSFIHHSGTRVRYNEQFF
TGCGCCAGCAGCTTTATCCACCACTCCGGGACTAGGGTACGCTACAATGAGCAGTTCTTC
>NA|NA|TRBV2|TRBJ2-5
CASRRWTVQDTQYF
TGTGCCAGCAGGCGTTGGACAGTCCAAGACACCCAGTACTTC
>NA|NA|TRBV6-5|TRBJ2-7
CASSYTHLGAYEQYF
TGTGCCAGCAGTTACACCCATCTGGGGGCCTACGAGCAGTACTTC
>NA|NA|TRBV20-1|TRBJ2-1
CSAQLTRTRTNEQFF
TGCAGTGCTCAGCTAACTAGGACCCGCACCAATGAGCAGTTCTTC
>NA|NA|TRBV29-1|TRBJ2-6
CSVEEVGSGANVLTF
TGCAGCGTTGAAGAGGTGGGCTCTGGGGCCAACGTCCTGACTTTC
>NA|NA|TRBV20-1|TRBJ1-6
CSARDPHRFNSPLHF
TGCAGTGCTAGAGACCCACACCGATTTAATTCACCCCTCCACTTT
>NA|NA|TRBV6-5|TRBJ2-1
CASSHAWRRAGEQFF
TGTGCCAGCAGCCACGCTTGGAGAAGGGCCGGTGAGCAGTTCTTC
>TRBD1|NA|TRBV6-6|TRBJ1-1
CASRGTVSMNTEAFF
TGTGCCAGCAGGGGGACAGTGAGCATGAACACTGAAGCTTTCTTT
>NA|NA|TRBV6-6|TRBJ2-5
CASSYKGGETQYF
TGTGCCAGCAGTTACAAGGGAGGCGAGACCCAGTACTTC
>NA|NA|TRBV12-3/TRBV12-4|TRBJ2-1
CASSMPGSYNEQFF
TGTGCCAGCAGTATGCCAGGGAGCTACAATGAGCAGTTCTTC
>TRBD2|NA|TRBV28|TRBJ2-7
CASRYSSGGTEQYF
TGTGCCAGCAGATACTCCAGCGGGGGGACCGAGCAGTACTTC
>NA|NA|TRBV4-1|TRBJ1-3
CASSQRYPGVEGSSGNTIYF
TGCGCCAGCAGCCAAAGATACCCCGGGGTGGAGGGGTCCTCTGGAAACACCATATATTTT
>TRBD1|once|TRBV29-1|TRBJ2-7
CSVPGQNSYEQYF
TGCAGCGTTCCGGGACAGAACTCCTACGAGCAGTACTTC
>TRBD1|NA|TRBV10-3|TRBJ2-1
CAIGPGTGNEQFF
TGTGCCATCGGACCCGGGACAGGCAATGAGCAGTTCTTC
>NA|NA|TRBV7-8|TRBJ1-2
CASSSRRTPSNGYTF
TGTGCCAGCAGCTCCAGGAGGACCCCGTCGAATGGCTACACCTTC
>TRBD1|few|TRBV12-3/TRBV12-4|TRBJ2-1
CASSLEGQGALDEQFF
TGTGCCAGCAGTTTAGAGGGACAGGGGGCTCTCGATGAGCAGTTCTTC
>NA|few|TRBV29-1|TRBJ2-4
CSGVDEHAKNIQYF
TGCAGCGGGGTGGATGAACACGCCAAAAACATTCAGTACTTC
>NA|few|TRBV20-1|TRBJ2-5
CSATRALGLGYQETQYF
TGCAGTGCTACCAGAGCTCTAGGACTTGGGTACCAAGAGACCCAGTACTTC
>NA|NA|TRBV7-2|TRBJ1-2
CASRPQGYGYTF
TGTGCCAGCAGACCACAGGGTTATGGCTACACCTTC
>NA|few|TRBV11-1|TRBJ2-1
CASSLAGGATVF
TGTGCCAGCAGCTTAGCAGGCGGGGCAACGGTCTTC
>TRBD2|NA|TRBV6-6|TRBJ2-7
CASSFGLAGSEQYF
TGTGCCAGCAGTTTCGGACTAGCGGGATCGGAGCAGTACTTC
>NA|few|TRBV7-8|TRBJ2-5
CASSSPIRGETQYF
TGTGCCAGCAGCTCGCCTATTAGGGGGGAGACCCAGTACTTC
>NA|few|TRBV25-1|TRBJ2-1
CASSETGATYNEQFF
TGTGCCAGCAGTGAAACGGGCGCCACCTACAATGAGCAGTTCTTC
>NA|NA|TRBV7-2|TRBJ2-2
CASNLWAGGPNPGELFF
TGTGCCAGTAACCTTTGGGCCGGGGGCCCGAACCCCGGGGAGCTGTTTTTT
>NA|few|TRBV5-1|TRBJ2-7
CASSRKGTYEQYF
TGCGCCAGCAGCCGAAAGGGGACCTACGAGCAGTACTTC
>NA|few|TRBV25-1|TRBJ1-2
CASSVSAPDYGYTF
TGTGCCAGCAGTGTGTCAGCCCCGGACTATGGCTACACCTTC
>NA|few|TRBV29-1|TRBJ2-2
CSVPRRADTGELFF
TGCAGCGTTCCCAGGCGGGCGGACACCGGGGAGCTGTTTTTT
>TRBD2|NA|TRBV20-1|TRBJ2-5
CSVETSAGLGETQYF
TGCAGTGTTGAGACTAGCGCGGGTTTGGGAGAGACCCAGTACTTC
>NA|NA|TRBV5-1|TRBJ1-5
CASSLAGVDNQPQHF
TGCGCCAGCAGCTTGGCGGGGGTTGACAATCAGCCCCAGCATTTT
>NA|few|TRBV18|TRBJ1-4
CASSPPDEGEKLFF
TGTGCCAGCTCACCCCCCGACGAAGGGGAAAAACTGTTTTTT
>NA|few|TRBV20-1|TRBJ1-3
CSAVPLNSGNTIYF
TGCAGTGCTGTCCCTCTTAACTCTGGAAACACCATATATTTT
>TRBD2|few|TRBV20-1|TRBJ2-5
CSARLAGAQETQYF
TGCAGTGCCCGACTAGCGGGGGCCCAAGAGACCCAGTACTTC
>TRBD2|NA|TRBV7-2|TRBJ2-1
CASSFWGLAGGEQFF
TGTGCCAGCAGCTTTTGGGGACTAGCGGGGGGGGAGCAGTTCTTC
>NA|few|TRBV11-2|TRBJ1-4
CASSPREGEKLFF
TGTGCCAGCAGCCCCCGGGAGGGTGAAAAACTGTTTTTT
>NA|NA|TRBV7-2|TRBJ2-1
CASSPPRREQFF
TGTGCCAGCAGCCCCCCCCGGAGGGAGCAGTTCTTC
>NA|few|TRBV6-6|TRBJ1-4
CASRHRGAEKLFF
TGTGCCAGCAGGCACCGTGGGGCAGAAAAACTGTTTTTT
>TRBD2|NA|TRBV20-1|TRBJ2-1
CSARVASGGDRQFF
TGCAGTGCTAGAGTGGCTAGCGGGGGGGATCGGCAGTTCTTC
>TRBD1|once|TRBV7-7|TRBJ1-4
CASSAGTGGDEKLFF
TGTGCCAGCAGCGCCGGGACAGGGGGGGATGAAAAACTGTTTTTT
>NA|few|TRBV12-3/TRBV12-4|TRBJ2-3
CAIGQVSDTQYF
TGTGCCATCGGGCAGGTATCAGATACGCAGTATTTT
>TRBD1|NA|TRBV10-3|TRBJ2-7
CAIMVGQAETYEQYF
TGTGCCATCATGGTTGGACAGGCCGAAACCTACGAGCAGTACTTC
>NA|many|TRBV29-1|TRBJ2-7
CSVEAGASVGEQYF
TGCAGCGTTGAAGCTGGAGCCAGCGTTGGTGAGCAGTACTTC
>NA|NA|TRBV12-3/TRBV12-4|TRBJ1-5
CASSFGGAEQPQHF
TGTGCCAGCAGTTTTGGGGGGGCTGAGCAGCCCCAGCATTTT
>TRBD2|NA|TRBV11-2|TRBJ2-7
CASSKPSGVSYEQYF
TGTGCCAGCAGCAAGCCTAGCGGCGTCTCCTACGAGCAGTACTTC
>TRBD1|few|TRBV6-1|TRBJ2-4
CASSDGQGATDIQYF
TGTGCCAGCAGTGACGGACAGGGGGCGACGGACATTCAGTACTTC